The 26 T cell receptor beta chains below come from one sample, sequenced in a study of cytomegalovirus exposure and HLA in healthy donors. The primer mix had 60 Vbeta and 13 Jbeta primers. Profiling relied on immunoSEQ multiplex PCR, and the TCRdb table lists in-frame clones only, not all of them. The sample features 35,000 to 45,000 clones, with 6.2% in its top ten. Sequenced: PBMCs. The receptor source for this set is a man aged 25 to 40 in good health and CMV-seronegative.

This rearrangement joins TRBV9 to TRBJ1-2; weak D call: TRBD1 (5 bases). With 1 base removed from V and 7 bases from J, the gap between germline ends came to 8 bases. The V gene's germline CDR1 is SGDLS and CDR2 YYNGEE. This CDR3 contains 12 residues. CDR3 in DNA: TGTGCCAGCAGCGTACAGGGTGGTGGCTACACCTTC. Translating it yields CASSVQGGGYTF.

CDR3 sequence: CASSSNRGDQETQYF. CDR3 DNA: TGCGCCAGCAGCTCAAACAGGGGGGATCAAGAGACCCAGTACTTC. J is TRBJ2-5 and V is TRBV5-1; 8 nucleotides agree with TRBD1. The CDR3 consists of 15 residues. Unmatched junction bases numbered 6, after V lost 3 bases and J lost 2 bases. Germline CDR1 and CDR2: SGHRS and YFSETQ.

The chain's CDR3 is CASSAGLAGADEQFF. The CDR3, as DNA: TGCGCCAGCAGTGCGGGACTAGCGGGAGCCGATGAGCAGTTCTTC. The V and J genes are TRBV10-1 and TRBJ2-1; 14 bases map to TRBD2. CDR3 length: 15 residues. Germline CDR1 reads WNHNN; CDR2 reads SYGVQD (reference sequence). The trim removed 4 bases at V and 8 bases at J, leaving 4 bases unmatched.

The chain recombines TRBV9 with TRBJ1-5, with D perhaps TRBD1 (6 bases). CDR3 length: 14 residues. Germline CDR1 and CDR2: SGDLS and YYNGEE. V was pared by 3 bases and J by 0 bases, with 7 bases between. The CDR3 loop reads CASSGTDSNQPQHF. The CDR3 DNA reads TGTGCCAGCAGCGGGACAGATAGCAATCAGCCCCAGCATTTT.

The chain employs TRBV5-1 and TRBJ1-2; D not resolved. V gave up 0 bases and J gave up 4 bases, with 13 bases separating them. Per germline, CDR1 SGHRS and CDR2 YFSETQ. This CDR3 contains 15 residues. In nucleotides, the CDR3 is TGCGCCAGCAGCTTGGAGGCGGGAAAGTCCTATGGCTACACCTTC. It is translated as CASSLEAGKSYGYTF.

The rearrangement uses TRBV4-3 and TRBJ2-7; possible D gene TRBD2, 5 bases. V was trimmed by 0 bases and J by 2 bases, leaving 11 bases between them. Per germline, CDR1 LGHNA and CDR2 YSLEER. The CDR3 has 15 amino acids. The CDR3: CASSQEDGGTYEQYF. CDR3 coding DNA: TGCGCCAGCAGCCAAGAGGACGGAGGTACCTACGAGCAGTACTTC.

The chain couples TRBV6-1 to TRBJ2-7, with D uncertain. Germline loops: CDR1 MNHNS, CDR2 SASEGT. V shed 2 bases and J shed 2 bases, with 16 bases lying between them. The CDR3 totals 16 residues. This CDR3 reads CASSENLVYLAYEQYF. CDR3 DNA sequence: TGTGCCAGCAGTGAAAACCTCGTTTATTTAGCCTACGAGCAGTACTTC.

The rearrangement joins TRBV9 to TRBJ2-3, with TRBD2 matching 9 bases. J was trimmed by 2 bases and V by 2 bases; bases with no gene match: 6. This CDR3 comprises 16 residues. The germline gives CDR1 SGDLS, CDR2 YYNGEE. The CDR3 loop reads CASSVRSGGYTDTQYF. The CDR3 nucleotides read TGTGCCAGCAGCGTCCGTAGCGGGGGCTACACAGATACGCAGTATTTT.

The gene calls are TRBV30 and TRBJ1-1, with a weak D call TRBD1 (6 bases). This CDR3 has 13 amino acids. V was clipped by 0 bases and J by 3 bases, with 8 bases between them. Per the germline V gene, CDR1 is GTSNPN and CDR2 is SVGIG (reference sequence). Here the CDR3 reads CAWSVSGDTEAFF. DNA for the CDR3: TGTGCCTGGAGTGTTTCAGGGGACACTGAAGCTTTCTTT.

The gene calls are TRBV7-9 and TRBJ2-7; tentatively, D is TRBD1 (6 bases). Trimming took 5 bases from V and 6 from J, leaving 17 bases between them. This CDR3 region has 14 residues. Germline lookup yields CDR1 SEHNR and CDR2 FQNEAQ (reference sequence). CDR3 amino acids: CASSEGVPNTEQYF. CDR3 DNA sequence: TGTGCCAGCAGCGAGGGGGTCCCAAATACCGAGCAGTACTTC.

The J gene is TRBJ1-5, the V gene TRBV11-2; D not certain. The CDR3 has 13 residues. Germline CDR1 reads SGHAT; CDR2 reads FQNNGV. V was clipped by 4 bases and J by 2 bases, with 6 bases between them. CDR3 in DNA: TGTGCCAGCAGCTCCCAGGGCAATCAGCCCCAGCATTTT. As protein: CASSSQGNQPQHF.

The gene calls are TRBV9 and TRBJ2-4; 7 bases match TRBD1. Germline CDR1 and CDR2: SGDLS and YYNGEE. This CDR3 is 15 amino acids long. With 0 bases clipped from V and 8 bases from J, the junction kept 8 bases outside the gene matches. CDR3 amino acids: CASSVGEGALDIQYF. Written as DNA, the CDR3 is TGTGCCAGCAGCGTAGGTGAGGGGGCACTGGACATTCAGTACTTC.

The genes are TRBV6-1 and TRBJ1-3; D gene unclear. The germline CDR1 and CDR2 sequences are MNHNS and SASEGT. The CDR3 runs 13 residues. V gave up 4 bases and J gave up 4 bases, with 8 bases separating them. The chain's CDR3 is CASSGEEGNTIYF. CDR3 bases: TGTGCCAGCAGTGGGGAGGAGGGAAACACCATATATTTT.

The V and J genes are TRBV2 and TRBJ2-1; 12 bases align to TRBD2. This CDR3 region has 17 residues. V was clipped by 6 bases and J by 1 base; unmatched bases: 7. From germline, CDR1 is SNHLY and CDR2 FYNNEI. The CDR3 DNA sequence: TGTGCCAGCAGAGGACTAGCGGGAATAATTTCCTACAATGAGCAGTTCTTC. Amino acid sequence: CASRGLAGIISYNEQFF.

The chain carries TRBV7-9 and TRBJ2-7, with a tentative D call TRBD2 (5 bases). The CDR3 has 12 residues. The germline V gene has CDR1 SEHNR and CDR2 FQNEAQ (reference sequence). The V end lost 10 bases, the J end lost 6 bases, and 16 bases lay between the germline ends. The CDR3 region is CAISIGAGEQYF. The DNA of the CDR3 is TGTGCCATCTCTATAGGTGCGGGCGAGCAGTACTTC.

The rearrangement links TRBV29-1 to TRBJ2-1, with 7 bases identical to TRBD2. The germline CDR1 and CDR2 sequences are SQVTM and ANQGSEA. The CDR3 is made up of 14 amino acids. J lost 8 bases, V lost 3 bases, and 10 bases had no gene match. The CDR3 nucleotides are TGCAGCGTTGACGGTACTAGCGTGTTTCATGAGCAGTTCTTC. Residues: CSVDGTSVFHEQFF.

The rearrangement uses TRBV7-2 and TRBJ2-5; D is unclear. Trimming stripped 5 bases from V and 0 bases from J, with 4 bases between. Germline V gives CDR1 SGHTA, CDR2 FQGNSA. CDR3 length: 12 amino acids. CDR3 sequence (DNA): TGTGCCAGCAGCCGGTACCAAGAGACCCAGTACTTC. Protein product: CASSRYQETQYF.

The chain uses TRBV7-6 and TRBJ2-1; 7 nucleotides match TRBD1. The CDR3 runs 14 residues. Per germline, CDR1 SGHVS and CDR2 FNYEAQ. Germline trimming cut 5 bases from V and 16 bases from J; bases unmatched to any gene: 17. This chain's CDR3 is CASSPRSLRDSDFF. The CDR3 DNA is TGTGCCAGCAGCCCTAGGTCGTTACGGGACAGCGATTTCTTC. Based on the CDR3 plus reference TRBV7-6 and TRBJ2-1, the full variable domain is GAGVSQSPRYKVTKRGQDVALRCDPISGHVSLYWYRQALGQGPEFLTYFNYEAQQDKSGLPNDRFSAERPEGSISTLTIQRTEQRDSAMYRCASSPRSLRDSDFFGPGTRLTVL.

V usage is TRBV27 and J usage is TRBJ2-7; no definite D call. V lost 2 bases, J lost 3 bases, and 14 bases lay in between. Germline CDR1 MNHEY, CDR2 SMNVEV (reference sequence). The CDR3 extends over 15 amino acids. CDR3 loop: CASSLGQTGYYEQYF. The CDR3 DNA is TGTGCCAGCAGTTTAGGCCAAACCGGGTACTACGAGCAGTACTTC.

The CDR3 region has the DNA TGCGCCAGCAGCGTGGGGAGGACGGTCTATAACTATGGCTACACCTTC. This encodes CASSVGRTVYNYGYTF. The chain joins TRBV5-1 to TRBJ1-2; unclear D gene. Trimming pared 4 bases from V and 1 base from J, leaving 17 bases between. The germline V gene has CDR1 SGHRS and CDR2 YFSETQ. CDR3 length equals 16 residues.

The chain is built from TRBV6-4 and TRBJ2-3; D perhaps matches TRBD1 (5 bases). With 3 bases removed from V and 1 base from J, the gap between germline ends came to 8 bases. Germline CDR1 reads MRHNA; CDR2 reads SNTAGT. CDR3 length: 14 residues. CDR3 sequence: CASSEGRGTDTQYF. The CDR3 DNA reads TGTGCCAGCAGTGAGGGCAGGGGCACAGATACGCAGTATTTT.

The rearrangement links TRBV5-6 to TRBJ2-7, with TRBD1 matching over 8 bases. J gave up 5 bases and V 1 base, and 11 bases lay outside the gene matches. The CDR3 is made up of 16 amino acids. Germline V gives CDR1 SGHDT, CDR2 YYEEEE. CDR3 bases: TGTGCCAGCAGCTTGTTGAGGACAGGGATCGACGACGAGCAGTACTTC. Protein product: CASSLLRTGIDDEQYF.

CDR3 coding DNA: TGTGCCAGCAGGGGGGGACAGGGAAGCAATCAGCCCCAGCATTTT. Protein product: CASRGGQGSNQPQHF. The chain combines TRBV28 with TRBJ1-5, with 9 positions matching TRBD1. Trimming removed 6 bases from V and 1 base from J; junction bases left unmatched: 4. Germline assignment: CDR1 MDHEN and CDR2 SYDVKM. The CDR3 runs 15 residues. The complete variable domain, with remaining parts taken from reference TRBV28 and TRBJ1-5, reads DVKVTQSSRYLVKRTGEKVFLECVQDMDHENMFWYRQDPGLGLRLIYFSYDVKMKEKGDIPEGYSVSREKKERFSLILESASTNQTSMYLCASRGGQGSNQPQHFGDGTRLSIL.

This chain links TRBV20-1 with TRBJ1-1, with D hard to call. The V gene's germline CDR1 is DFQATT and CDR2 SNEGSKA (reference sequence). V lost 6 bases and J 1 base, leaving 6 bases between the germline ends. This CDR3 region has 11 residues. The CDR3 here is CSAWRNTEAFF. CDR3 nucleotide sequence: TGCAGTGCCTGGAGGAACACTGAAGCTTTCTTT.

The chain recombines TRBV4-2 with TRBJ2-7; 11 bases agree with TRBD2. The CDR3 sequence is 16 residues long. Germline-derived CDR1 and CDR2 are LGHNA and YNFKEQ. J was trimmed by 3 bases and V by 0 bases; bases with no gene match: 4. The CDR3 protein is CASSQDGTSGGYEQYF. As DNA, the CDR3 is TGTGCCAGCAGCCAAGATGGTACTAGCGGGGGCTACGAGCAGTACTTC.

The chain is built from TRBV7-9 and TRBJ2-1; D might be TRBD1 (5 bases). CDR1 is SEHNR, CDR2 FQNEAQ, per germline (reference sequence). V lost 1 base to trimming and J lost 6 bases, with 10 bases between them. The CDR3 consists of 14 residues. DNA for the CDR3: TGTGCCAGCAGCTTAGTCAGGGTTGGCAATGAGCAGTTCTTC. Translating it yields CASSLVRVGNEQFF.